The clone carrying this T cell receptor (beta chain) was seen a single time. Its antigen is currently unknown. At one of its ends the junction is not consistent with the germline gene, which may arise from a read error. These data come from a study of T cell responses to AZD1222 COVID-19 vaccine. TCRdb's copy holds only in-frame clones and misses some; the assay was immunoSEQ multiplex PCR. Here the sample spans more than 95,000 clones, approximately 90% being singletons. General study results and limits: The sample set comprised mostly white British donors with more females, and clonal diversity was possibly underestimated. Spike-specific TCR breadth and depth were elevated following two AZD1222 doses.

The sequence was collected from an adult in good health. The input for sequencing was peripheral blood, taken on day 0 of MenACWY control vaccination.

The CDR3 DNA follows: TGTGCCAGCAGATTTCGTAGCAGTCAGCCCCAGCATTTT. As protein: CASRFRSSQPQHF. The chain is built from TRBV2 and TRBJ1-5; D gene uncertain. In germline, CDR1 is SNHLY, CDR2 FYNNEI. This CDR3 has 13 residues.